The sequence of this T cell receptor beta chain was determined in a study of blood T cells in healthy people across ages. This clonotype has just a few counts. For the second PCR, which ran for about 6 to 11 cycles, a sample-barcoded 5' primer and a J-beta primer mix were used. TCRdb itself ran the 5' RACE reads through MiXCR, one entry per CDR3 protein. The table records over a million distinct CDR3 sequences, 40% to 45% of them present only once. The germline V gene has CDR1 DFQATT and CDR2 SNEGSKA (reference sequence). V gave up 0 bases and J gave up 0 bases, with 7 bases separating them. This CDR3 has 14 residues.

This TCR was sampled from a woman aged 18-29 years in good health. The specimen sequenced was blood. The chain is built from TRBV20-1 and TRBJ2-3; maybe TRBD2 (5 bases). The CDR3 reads CSARDGGSTDTQYF. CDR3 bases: TGCAGTGCTAGAGATGGCGGGAGCACAGATACGCAGTATTTT.